These T cell receptor beta chains were read from a single sample in a study of blood T cell repertoires in COVID-19. TCRdb keeps only in-frame clones here, not all; method: immunoSEQ multiplex PCR. This table holds 120,000 to 150,000 clones, around 90% found once. The material sequenced was peripheral blood. The source is a man in his 60s with active or convalescent COVID-19. CDR3s include the opening cysteine and the closing phenylalanine or tryptophan. D genes are given only for firm matches. Size is stated for part of the rows, as once, few or many counts, or as a class when the clone is expanded.

CASSLAALETQYF	TGTGCCAGCAGTTTAGCGGCTCTGGAGACCCAGTACTTC	-	TRBJ2-5	-	TRBV12-3/TRBV12-4
CATSRGGRGTEAFF	TGTGCCACCTCCCGGGGGGGGAGGGGCACTGAAGCTTTCTTT	-	TRBJ1-1	-	TRBV15
CATSDTGTGVVAQYF	TGTGCCACCAGTGACACCGGGACAGGGGTGGTGGCCCAGTACTTC	TRBD1	TRBJ2-5	-	TRBV24-1
CASSNYGAEGDEQFF	TGTGCCAGTAGTAACTATGGAGCCGAGGGGGATGAGCAGTTCTTC	-	TRBJ2-1	-	TRBV19
CASSLTDKGPYEQYF	TGTGCCAGCAGCTTGACAGACAAAGGCCCCTACGAGCAGTACTTC	-	TRBJ2-7	-	TRBV11-2
CASSRLKTGGGYTF	TGCGCCAGCAGCCGCCTCAAGACAGGGGGCGGCTACACCTTC	TRBD1	TRBJ1-2	-	TRBV4-3
CASSLGGPYNEQFF	TGTGCCAGCAGCTTAGGCGGGCCATACAATGAGCAGTTCTTC	-	TRBJ2-1	-	TRBV7-9
CATSSGQGGSPLHF	TGTGCCACCAGTTCGGGACAGGGGGGCTCACCCCTCCACTTT	TRBD1	TRBJ1-6	-	TRBV24-1
CASSLMGLAAGGELFF	TGTGCCAGCAGCTTAATGGGACTAGCGGCCGGTGGGGAGCTGTTTTTT	TRBD2	TRBJ2-2	-	TRBV7-9
CASSYAHRGGNTIYF	TGTGCCAGCAGTTACGCACACAGGGGAGGAAACACCATATATTTT	TRBD1	TRBJ1-3	-	TRBV6-5
CASSTLMWGTRSNEQFF	TGTGCCAGCAGCACACTCATGTGGGGGACTAGGTCAAATGAGCAGTTCTTC	TRBD2	TRBJ2-1	-	TRBV11-2
CASSLSGTGDQETQYF	TGTGCCAGCAGCCTCTCCGGGACAGGGGACCAAGAGACCCAGTACTTC	TRBD1	TRBJ2-5	-	TRBV7-6
CASSGQSSFNSNQPQHF	TGTGCCAGCTCGGGACAGTCCTCCTTTAATAGCAATCAGCCCCAGCATTTT	TRBD1	TRBJ1-5	-	TRBV18
CASSDRLQGDQPQHF	TGTGCCAGCAGTGACAGGTTACAGGGGGATCAGCCCCAGCATTTT	TRBD1	TRBJ1-5	-	TRBV6-4
CASSRQDAYGYTF	TGTGCCAGCAGCCGTCAGGATGCCTATGGCTACACCTTC	-	TRBJ1-2	-	TRBV7-9
CASSQTGASLYEQYF	TGTGCCAGCAGTCAGACAGGGGCCTCGTTATACGAGCAGTACTTC	TRBD1	TRBJ2-7	few	TRBV27
CASSRAGTSGSQEQYF	TGTGCCAGCAGCCGTGCTGGGACTAGCGGGAGTCAAGAGCAGTACTTC	TRBD2	TRBJ2-7	-	TRBV28
CASSQSGWGYTF	TGTGCCAGCAGCCAATCGGGTTGGGGCTACACCTTC	-	TRBJ1-2	-	TRBV14
CASSLGAGAQETQYF	TGTGCCAGCAGCTTAGGGGCAGGGGCGCAAGAGACCCAGTACTTC	-	TRBJ2-5	-	TRBV7-8
CASSLVGTGDYGYTF	TGTGCCAGCAGCTTAGTAGGGACAGGGGATTACGGCTACACCTTC	TRBD1	TRBJ1-2	once	TRBV7-9
CASSLGQPNGEAFF	TGTGCCAGCAGCTTGGGACAGCCTAACGGGGAAGCTTTCTTT	-	TRBJ1-1	-	TRBV5-4
CASRVQGAPGYTF	TGTGCCAGCAGGGTACAGGGGGCGCCTGGCTACACCTTC	TRBD1	TRBJ1-2	-	TRBV3-1/TRBV3-2
CASSYLRIRDTEAFF	TGTGCCAGCAGTTACCTCAGAATTCGGGACACTGAAGCTTTCTTT	-	TRBJ1-1	-	TRBV6-6
CASSPRTSGRGAYNEQFF	TGCGCCAGCAGCCCACGGACTAGCGGGAGAGGGGCCTACAATGAGCAGTTCTTC	TRBD2	TRBJ2-1	-	TRBV4-1
CASSETTGHGYTF	TGTGCCAGCAGCGAGACGACAGGCCATGGCTACACCTTC	-	TRBJ1-2	-	TRBV9
CASNDRGTDTQYF	TGTGCCAGTAATGACAGGGGAACAGATACGCAGTATTTT	TRBD1	TRBJ2-3	-	TRBV19
CASSEGAPYNEQFF	TGTGCCAGCAGTGAGGGAGCCCCCTACAATGAGCAGTTCTTC	-	TRBJ2-1	-	TRBV6-4
CASSQKPGLAGVNNEQFF	TGCGCCAGCAGCCAGAAACCGGGACTAGCGGGAGTAAATAATGAGCAGTTCTTC	TRBD2	TRBJ2-1	-	TRBV4-1
CASSIEGGRIRNEQFF	TGTGCCAGTAGTATAGAGGGCGGGAGGATCCGCAATGAGCAGTTCTTC	TRBD2	TRBJ2-1	-	TRBV19
CSVEVQPRTTFEQFF	TGCAGCGTTGAAGTCCAACCACGCACTACGTTTGAGCAGTTCTTC	-	TRBJ2-1	few	TRBV29-1
CATSDLLTSGTSEQFF	TGTGCCACCAGTGATTTACTTACTAGCGGGACGTCTGAGCAGTTCTTC	TRBD2	TRBJ2-1	once	TRBV24-1
CASSFLLKTGINEKLFF	TGTGCCAGCAGTTTCCTCCTTAAAACAGGAATTAATGAAAAACTGTTTTTT	-	TRBJ1-4	-	TRBV27
CASSKTTGGRGEAFF	TGTGCCAGCAGTAAAACTACAGGGGGCAGGGGTGAAGCTTTCTTT	TRBD1	TRBJ1-1	-	TRBV28
CSVYSGTGGTEQFF	TGCAGCGTATACTCTGGGACAGGGGGCACCGAGCAGTTCTTC	TRBD1	TRBJ2-1	-	TRBV29-1
CASSVRSYQETQYF	TGTGCCAGCAGCGTAAGGAGTTACCAAGAGACCCAGTACTTC	-	TRBJ2-5	-	TRBV9
CASAWSAGGFHTF	TGTGCCAGCGCCTGGTCTGCAGGAGGCTTTCATACCTTC	-	TRBJ1-2	-	TRBV6-5
CASSLSGRGLSPLHF	TGTGCCAGCAGCTTATCGGGCAGGGGGCTTTCACCCCTCCACTTT	TRBD1	TRBJ1-6	-	TRBV7-2
CASRPDRAGSNQPQHF	TGTGCCAGTAGGCCCGACAGGGCCGGCAGCAATCAGCCCCAGCATTTT	TRBD1	TRBJ1-5	-	TRBV19
CASSLYGGRAQETQYF	TGTGCCAGCAGCCTATATGGCGGGAGGGCTCAAGAGACCCAGTACTTC	TRBD2	TRBJ2-5	-	TRBV3-1/TRBV3-2
CASERARGYGYTF	TGTGCCAGCGAGAGGGCCAGGGGTTATGGCTACACCTTC	-	TRBJ1-2	-	TRBV11-1
CASIPAGTGAYEQYF	TGTGCCAGCATTCCGGCCGGGACAGGGGCCTACGAGCAGTACTTC	TRBD1	TRBJ2-7	once	TRBV28
CASSRGPSSGGYEQYF	TGTGCCAGCAGCCGTGGTCCCTCTTCAGGGGGCTACGAGCAGTACTTC	TRBD1	TRBJ2-7	once	TRBV5-4
CSVQLGTGKTYEQYF	TGCAGCGTCCAACTAGGGACAGGCAAGACCTACGAGCAGTACTTC	TRBD1	TRBJ2-7	once	TRBV29-1
CASSGRDTQYF	TGTGCCAGCAGCGGCAGGGATACGCAGTATTTT	-	TRBJ2-3	-	TRBV7-9